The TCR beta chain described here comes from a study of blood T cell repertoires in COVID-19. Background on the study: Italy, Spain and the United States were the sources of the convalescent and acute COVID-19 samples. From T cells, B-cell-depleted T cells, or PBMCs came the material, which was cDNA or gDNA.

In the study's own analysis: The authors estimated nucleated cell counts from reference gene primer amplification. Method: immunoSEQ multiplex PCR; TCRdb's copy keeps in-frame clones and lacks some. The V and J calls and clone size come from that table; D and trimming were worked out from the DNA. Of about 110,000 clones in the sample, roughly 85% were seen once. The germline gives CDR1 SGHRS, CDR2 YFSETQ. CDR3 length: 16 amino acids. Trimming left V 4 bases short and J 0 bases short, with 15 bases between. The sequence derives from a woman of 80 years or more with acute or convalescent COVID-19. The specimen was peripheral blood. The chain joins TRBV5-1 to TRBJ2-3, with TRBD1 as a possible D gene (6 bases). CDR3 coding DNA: TGCGCCAGCAGCACCACAGGGCCCTATAGCACAGATACGCAGTATTTT. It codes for CASSTTGPYSTDTQYF.